Below, 16 T cell receptor beta chains from the same sample are listed, as sequenced in a study of response to subunit inactivated influenza vaccine. TCRdb independently ran MiXCR on the RT-PCR reads; one entry per CDR3 protein. This sample has roughly 500,000 distinct CDR3 sequences, with approximately 20% found just once. This sample was also put to use in a study of T cells expressing NK-cell markers. That source reports: In generating TCR beta cDNA, 5'RACE template switching with UMIs was used.

The input for sequencing was CD4+ T cells sorted from PBMCs, taken roughly 12 days after vaccination. Receptors were obtained from a man aged 45-65 years who received an inactivated influenza vaccine.

This clonotype was observed a single time. V gene TRBV6-5 combines with J gene TRBJ2-5; D gene unclear. Trimming shortened V by 2 bases and J by 5 bases, and 15 bases separated the two germline ends. The CDR3 runs to 15 residues. CDR1 and CDR2 (germline): MNHEY, SVGAGI. The CDR3 region is CASSYGSFPQETQYF. The CDR3 region has the DNA TGTGCCAGCAGTTACGGATCTTTCCCACAGGAGACCCAGTACTTC.

This clonotype showed up just a few times. The V call is TRBV5-1, the J call TRBJ2-7, with 7 bases lining up with TRBD2. Germline trimming cut 1 base from V and 5 bases from J; bases unmatched to any gene: 6. The germline CDR1 and CDR2 sequences are SGHRS and YFSETQ. The CDR3 is 14 residues long. The CDR3 DNA reads TGCGCCAGCAGCTTGACCGGGACTATTCACGAGCAGTACTTC. This translates into CASSLTGTIHEQYF.

The J gene is TRBJ2-1, the V gene TRBV28; 10 bases fit TRBD2. This CDR3 has 15 residues. J gave up 5 bases and V 7 bases, and 8 bases lay outside the gene matches. Per germline, CDR1 MDHEN and CDR2 SYDVKM. The CDR3 here is CASNTGLARNNEQFF. Written as DNA, the CDR3 is TGTGCCAGCAACACGGGACTAGCGAGGAACAATGAGCAGTTCTTC.

V gene TRBV20-1 combines with J gene TRBJ2-1; tentative D call: TRBD2 (5 bases). This CDR3 spans 13 amino acids. V lost 0 bases and J 9 bases, leaving 12 bases between the germline ends. Germline lookup yields CDR1 DFQATT and CDR2 SNEGSKA (reference sequence). For the CDR3, the DNA is TGCAGTGCTAGAGATGTCGGGGTTGGTGAGCAGTTCTTC. Translation: CSARDVGVGEQFF.

The chain employs TRBV12-3 or TRBV12-4 and TRBJ2-5; the match to TRBD2 covers 7 bases. The V and J ends lost 3 bases and 3 bases, in that order; junction bases with no gene match: 4. CDR3 length: 14 amino acids. The CDR3 coding sequence is TGTGCCAGCAGTTTTCGGACTAGTGAAGAGACCCAGTACTTC. It is translated as CASSFRTSEETQYF.

V usage is TRBV25-1 and J usage is TRBJ1-1; 8 bases fit TRBD1. Germline CDR1 MGHDK, CDR2 SYGVNS. This CDR3 is built from 12 residues. The V segment lost 8 bases and the J segment 10 bases; nucleotides outside the gene matches: 9. The CDR3 nucleotides read TGTGCCAGCGGACAGGGAAATAAGCCAGCTTTCTTT. It yields the protein CASGQGNKPAFF.

The chain uses TRBV11-2 and TRBJ1-5; no reliable D call. The CDR3 contains 13 residues. V was cut by 3 bases and J by 4 bases, with 7 bases left in between. Germline V CDR1 and CDR2: SGHAT, FQNNGV. Here the CDR3 reads CASSFAINQPQHF. Written as DNA, the CDR3 is TGTGCCAGCAGCTTTGCCATTAATCAGCCCCAGCATTTT. The entire variable domain, with the rest obtained from reference TRBV11-2 and TRBJ1-5, is as follows: EAGVAQSPRYKIIEKRQSVAFWCNPISGHATLYWYQQILGQGPKLLIQFQNNGVVDDSQLPKDRFSAERLKGVDSTLKIQPAKLEDSAVYLCASSFAINQPQHFGDGTRLSIL.

This clonotype was found many times. The chain joins TRBV5-1 to TRBJ2-3; either TRBD1 or TRBD2 may fit D (5 bases each). Looked up from germline, CDR1 is SGHRS and CDR2 is YFSETQ. Trimming took 4 bases from V and 0 from J, leaving 9 bases between them. The CDR3 is 14 amino acids. CDR3 DNA sequence: TGCGCCAGCAGCCGGGACGGAAGCACAGATACGCAGTATTTT. Its protein is CASSRDGSTDTQYF.

The chain employs TRBV11-2 and TRBJ2-1, with D unclear. CDR1 is SGHAT, CDR2 FQNNGV, per germline. The ends were cut back, 1 base at V and 9 bases at J, with 7 bases in the middle. The length of the CDR3 is 12 residues. CDR3 in amino acids: CASSLARREQFF. The DNA of the CDR3 is TGTGCCAGCAGCTTAGCTCGCCGTGAGCAGTTCTTC. Full variable domain (remainder filled in from reference TRBV11-2 and TRBJ2-1): EAGVAQSPRYKIIEKRQSVAFWCNPISGHATLYWYQQILGQGPKLLIQFQNNGVVDDSQLPKDRFSAERLKGVDSTLKIQPAKLEDSAVYLCASSLARREQFFGPGTRLTVL.

V is TRBV12-3 or TRBV12-4 and J is TRBJ1-5, with a possible D match to TRBD1 (6 bases). The CDR3 has 13 residues. V lost 5 bases, J lost 8 bases, and 13 bases lay in between. CDR3 loop: CASSRTAWEPQHF. The CDR3, as DNA: TGTGCCAGCAGTCGGACAGCGTGGGAGCCCCAGCATTTT.

This clonotype has more than one count but fewer than ten. The chain combines TRBV20-1 with TRBJ2-1, with TRBD1 as a possible D gene (6 bases). The CDR3 runs to 13 residues. Trimming stripped 3 bases from V and 7 bases from J, with 13 bases between. The germline gives CDR1 DFQATT, CDR2 SNEGSKA (reference sequence). In DNA, the CDR3 is TGCAGTGCTAGTCCGGACAGTATGAATGAGCAGTTCTTC. Amino acid sequence: CSASPDSMNEQFF.

The rearrangement links TRBV12-3 or TRBV12-4 to TRBJ1-1, with 7 bases fitting TRBD1. Losses at the gene ends were 7 bases for V and 5 bases for J; bases not matched to a gene: 13. The CDR3 length is 15 residues. CDR3 DNA: TGTGCCAGCACGGACTCGGGACCCAGGGGGACTGAAGCTTTCTTT. Encoded protein: CASTDSGPRGTEAFF.

The chain couples TRBV28 to TRBJ2-5; 8 nucleotides line up with TRBD2. Losses at the gene ends were 11 bases for V and 1 base for J; bases not matched to a gene: 9. This CDR3 comprises 14 residues. CDR1 and CDR2 from the germline V gene are MDHEN and SYDVKM. The chain's CDR3 is CASGGGPIQETQYF. The CDR3 nucleotides are TGTGCCTCGGGGGGGGGGCCCATCCAAGAGACCCAGTACTTC.

V usage is TRBV5-4 and J usage is TRBJ2-7, with 9 positions matching TRBD2. The germline V gene encodes CDR1 SGHNT and CDR2 YYREEE (reference sequence). CDR3 length: 14 residues. The J segment lost 4 bases and the V segment lost 3 bases, leaving 5 bases of the junction unmatched. This CDR3 reads CASSSLAGAYEQYF. As DNA, the CDR3 is TGTGCCAGCAGCTCCTTAGCGGGAGCATACGAGCAGTACTTC.

The chain couples TRBV10-3 to TRBJ1-3, with D possibly TRBD1 on 6 matching bases. This CDR3 contains 22 residues. Germline CDR1 ENHRY, CDR2 SYGVKD. V lost 0 bases, J lost 0 bases, and 27 bases lay in between. This CDR3 reads CAISESSGDRLVGPISGNTIYF. CDR3 nucleotide sequence: TGTGCCATCAGTGAGTCCAGTGGTGACAGGTTGGTCGGGCCTATCTCTGGAAACACCATATATTTT.

This clonotype was recorded a few times. The chain carries TRBV12-3 or TRBV12-4 and TRBJ1-1; D is perhaps TRBD1 (5 bases). CDR3 size: 14 residues. Deletions cut 4 bases from V and 0 bases from J, with 9 bases between. The CDR3 loop reads CASSSLRVNTEAFF. Written as DNA, the CDR3 is TGTGCCAGCAGTTCTCTCAGGGTGAACACTGAAGCTTTCTTT.